Listed below are T cell receptor beta chains from one sample, sequenced in a study of cytomegalovirus exposure and HLA in healthy donors. Assay used: immunoSEQ multiplex PCR; TCRdb lists only in-frame clones, some missing. This sample carries about 120,000 clones, roughly 69% of them seen once, and the ten largest clones take approximately 2.2%. The source material was PBMCs. The receptor source for this set is a human donor in good health. Each CDR3 is given with its conserved first and last residue. The D gene is left open where the match is weak. Some rows have no size entry. The others give once, few or many, or a class for an expanded clone.

length	V	size	D	J	DNA	CDR3
14	TRBV6-5	.	TRBD1	TRBJ1-5	TGTGCCAGCAGACCTCCGGGACAGGGGCAGCCCCAGCATTTT	CASRPPGQGQPQHF
21	TRBV30	.	.	TRBJ2-1	TGTGCCTGGAGTGTACTGCGGGGCGGTCGTGGCAGGGTTGGGTTACACAATGAGCAGTTCTTC	CAWSVLRGGRGRVGLHNEQFF
17	TRBV5-1	.	TRBD2	TRBJ2-1	TGCGCCAGCAGCCGTGGGACTAGCGGGATGTCCACCAATGAGCAGTTCTTC	CASSRGTSGMSTNEQFF
14	TRBV9	.	.	TRBJ1-1	TGTGCCAGCACCTACTCCAGCGGGAACACTGAAGCTTTCTTT	CASTYSSGNTEAFF
18	TRBV9	.	.	TRBJ2-7	TGTGCCAGCAGCGTAGCGGCCCAAGACTGGGTCGGGGTAGACGAGCAGTACTTC	CASSVAAQDWVGVDEQYF
17	TRBV10-3	.	.	TRBJ1-3	TGTGCCATCAGTGAGTTAGGTAACAGAGTCTCTGGAAACACCATATATTTT	CAISELGNRVSGNTIYF
15	TRBV27	.	.	TRBJ1-5	TGTGCTAGCAGTTGGGGTGGGGGCTACAATCAGCCCCAGCATTTT	CASSWGGGYNQPQHF
12	TRBV5-1	.	.	TRBJ2-1	TGCGCCAGCAGCGGGCAATTCAATGAGCAGTTCTTC	CASSGQFNEQFF
17	TRBV5-1	.	TRBD1	TRBJ1-3	TGCGCCAGCAGCAAAACGGGACAGGATCTAGGGGGAAACACCATATATTTT	CASSKTGQDLGGNTIYF
11	TRBV30	.	.	TRBJ2-3	TGTGCCTGGACTAGCAGAGATACGCAGTATTTT	CAWTSRDTQYF
16	TRBV19	once	TRBD2	TRBJ2-2	TGTGCCACCGCGCGGGGGGGGGCACGAGGCAGCGGGGAGCTGTTTTTT	CATARGGARGSGELFF
16	TRBV7-8	.	TRBD2	TRBJ2-1	TGTGCCAGCAGCGTCCTGCGGGGGGGCTCCTACAATGAGCAGTTCTTC	CASSVLRGGSYNEQFF
17	TRBV4-2	few	TRBD1	TRBJ2-2	TGTGCCAGCAGCCGTGAAAGCGGGACAGGGTACACCGGGGAGCTGTTTTTT	CASSRESGTGYTGELFF
16	TRBV19	.	.	TRBJ2-7	TGTGCCAGTAGAACAAAAACTAGTCACCCCTGCTACGAGCAGTACTTC	CASRTKTSHPCYEQYF
15	TRBV7-8	.	TRBD1	TRBJ2-7	TGTGCCAGCAGCAAACCCGGGACAGGGGGCTACGAGCAGTACTTC	CASSKPGTGGYEQYF
15	TRBV6-6	.	.	TRBJ2-7	TGTGCCAGCAGTTTATCCCCTCCGACACAGAGCGAGCAGTACTTC	CASSLSPPTQSEQYF
17	TRBV5-5	.	.	TRBJ1-1	TGTGCCAGCAGCTCGAGTTGGCTAATCAGGGAGGACACTGAAGCTTTCTTT	CASSSSWLIREDTEAFF
14	TRBV29-1	.	TRBD1	TRBJ1-2	TGCAGCGTTCCTGGGCCGACAGGGGTCGGTGGCTACACCTTC	CSVPGPTGVGGYTF
13	TRBV19	.	.	TRBJ1-3	TGTGCCAGTAGCGGGGTCTCTGGAAACACCATATATTTT	CASSGVSGNTIYF
12	TRBV29-1	.	.	TRBJ2-5	TGCAGCGCCGGACAGTTGAAGGAGACCCAGTACTTC	CSAGQLKETQYF
14	TRBV6-5	few	.	TRBJ1-5	TGTGCCAGCAGTTACGGTGGAGGCAGCCAGCCCCAGCATTTT	CASSYGGGSQPQHF
15	TRBV30	few	.	TRBJ1-4	TGTGCCTGGAGTGTCGAATCAGGTGGAAATGAAAAACTGTTTTTT	CAWSVESGGNEKLFF
13	TRBV2	.	TRBD1	TRBJ1-4	TGTGCCAGCAGGGGAGCAGGGGGAGAAAAACTGTTTTTT	CASRGAGGEKLFF
14	TRBV7-3	.	TRBD1	TRBJ1-2	TGTGCCAGCAGTCCACAGGGGAGTGGGTATGGCTACACCTTC	CASSPQGSGYGYTF
14	TRBV6-1	.	.	TRBJ2-5	TGTGCCAGCAGTAAGAATCCAACCCAGAAGACCCAGTACTTC	CASSKNPTQKTQYF
16	TRBV18	few	.	TRBJ1-4	TGTGCCAGCTCACCAACCCGACAGTTAACTAATGAAAAACTGTTTTTT	CASSPTRQLTNEKLFF
12	TRBV2	.	.	TRBJ2-2	TGTGCCAGCAGTGAGGGAGTTACGGAGCTGTTTTTT	CASSEGVTELFF
15	TRBV1	.	.	TRBJ1-5	TGCACCAGCAGCCAAGATGGGCTTAGCAATCAGCCCCAGCATTTT	CTSSQDGLSNQPQHF
13	TRBV11-2	.	.	TRBJ1-1	TGTGCCAGCAGCCGAGGAAGGAACACTGAAGCTTTCTTT	CASSRGRNTEAFF
16	TRBV5-4	.	TRBD1	TRBJ2-7	TGTGCCAGCAGCTTTGGCTCGGGGACAGGGGGTCCCCAGCAGTACTTC	CASSFGSGTGGPQQYF
13	TRBV30	.	.	TRBJ1-2	TGTGCCTGGAGTGCGTCAGGGCGGGGAAGCTACACCTTC	CAWSASGRGSYTF
13	TRBV18	few	TRBD1	TRBJ2-7	TGTGCCAGCGCCCGACAGGGAAACTACGAGCAGTACTTC	CASARQGNYEQYF